These 22 T cell receptor beta chains originate from one sample sequenced in a study of OX40 agonist ivuxolimab in advanced cancers. Profiled with immunoSEQ multiplex PCR; TCRdb holds only in-frame clones, not every one. In the table there are tens of thousands of clones, approximately 80% of which are singletons. The sample was CD4+ or CD8+ T cells sorted from blood, taken in a trial of the OX40 agonist ivuxolimab. These receptor sequences come from an adult with an advanced solid tumor such as melanoma, head and neck, liver or kidney cancer.

The chain recombines TRBV27 with TRBJ2-3; D not certain. Per the germline V gene, CDR1 is MNHEY and CDR2 is SMNVEV (reference sequence). The CDR3 runs 13 residues. V was shortened by 5 bases and J by 2 bases, with 8 bases between the two germline ends. The CDR3 sequence: CASSGVFTDTQYF. DNA of the CDR3: TGTGCCAGCAGTGGGGTGTTCACAGATACGCAGTATTTT.

The chain is built from TRBV27 and TRBJ1-4; perhaps TRBD1 as D (6 bases). The CDR3 extends over 16 amino acids. V lost 5 bases and J lost 6, with 19 bases in between. The germline V gene encodes CDR1 MNHEY and CDR2 SMNVEV (reference sequence). The CDR3 coding sequence is TGTGCCAGCAGTATTAAACCGGGGGCCCTTGATGAAAAACTGTTTTTT. Its protein product is CASSIKPGALDEKLFF.

The chain recombines TRBV2 with TRBJ1-1, with D possibly being TRBD1 (6 bases). Trimming removed 6 bases from V and 0 bases from J, with 11 bases in between. The CDR3 has 14 amino acids. CDR1 SNHLY and CDR2 FYNNEI come from the germline V gene. Here the CDR3 reads CASSLRGLNTEAFF. CDR3 nucleotides: TGTGCCAGCAGCCTCAGGGGCTTGAACACTGAAGCTTTCTTT.

The chain's CDR3 is CASSDIIWNSPLHF. CDR3 DNA sequence: TGTGCCAGTAGCGACATCATTTGGAATTCACCCCTCCACTTT. The V and J genes are TRBV19 and TRBJ1-6; the D is unclear. V was clipped by 6 bases and J by 7 bases, with 13 bases between them. Germline V gene data show CDR1 as LNHDA and CDR2 as SQIVND (reference sequence). The CDR3 is made up of 14 amino acids. Variable domain in full (rest from reference TRBV19 and TRBJ1-6): DGGITQSPKYLFRKEGQNVTLSCEQNLNHDAMYWYRQDPGQGLRLIYYSQIVNDFQKGDIAEGYSVSREKKESFPLTVTSAQKNPTAFYLCASSDIIWNSPLHFGNGTRLTVT.

This chain joins TRBV5-1 and TRBJ2-7; D may match TRBD1 or TRBD2 (5 bases each). Trimming shortened V by 4 bases and J by 5 bases, and 16 bases separated the two germline ends. This CDR3 is built from 14 residues. Germline loops: CDR1 SGHRS, CDR2 YFSETQ. The CDR3 sequence is CASSPGTDVHEQYV. CDR3 bases: TGCGCCAGCAGCCCCGGGACGGATGTCCACGAGCAGTACGTC.

The chain has TRBV2 and TRBJ1-5; 8 bases map to TRBD1. Unmatched junction bases numbered 11, after V lost 5 bases and J lost 2 bases. Germline CDR1 and CDR2: SNHLY and FYNNEI. The CDR3 covers 17 residues. This CDR3 is CASSHDLQDRGNQPQHF. CDR3 nucleotide sequence: TGTGCCAGCAGTCACGACCTCCAGGACAGGGGCAATCAGCCCCAGCATTTT.

CDR3 in amino acids: CASSHQRGGMFF. CDR3 DNA: TGCGCCAGCAGTCACCAGCGGGGGGGTATGTTCTTC. The chain recombines TRBV23-1 with TRBJ2-1; 10 positions match TRBD2. TRBV23-1 is noted as an ORF with a role that remains uncertain. V gave up 3 bases and J gave up 15 bases; unmatched junction bases: 5. CDR3 length equals 12 residues.

The chain is built from TRBV5-4 and TRBJ1-1; the match to TRBD1 covers 9 bases. This CDR3 is built from 15 residues. The J segment lost 6 bases and the V segment lost 4 bases, leaving 10 bases of the junction unmatched. Germline-derived CDR1 and CDR2 are SGHNT and YYREEE (reference sequence). CDR3 DNA sequence: TGTGCCAGCAGCGGTACAGGGGGCGCTTACGCTGAAGCTTTCTTT. Its protein product is CASSGTGGAYAEAFF.

The V and J genes are TRBV19 and TRBJ1-3, with a tentative D call TRBD1 (5 bases). The V gene lost 8 bases and the J gene lost 0 bases, with 11 bases spanning the gap. CDR3 length equals 14 residues. Germline loops: CDR1 LNHDA, CDR2 SQIVND (reference sequence). The CDR3 is CASGDLRSGNTIYF. The CDR3 bases are TGTGCCAGTGGGGACTTACGCTCTGGAAACACCATATATTTT.

This clone was observed a few times. The chain recombines TRBV6-5 with TRBJ1-5; maybe TRBD1 (5 bases). CDR3 length: 15 residues. Trimming stripped 10 bases from V and 0 bases from J, with 16 bases between. The germline V gene has CDR1 MNHEY and CDR2 SVGAGI. The CDR3 is CAIGIGEYSNQPQHF. The CDR3 DNA follows: TGTGCCATCGGAATAGGGGAGTATAGCAATCAGCCCCAGCATTTT.

The chain carries TRBV9 and TRBJ2-5, with D possibly being TRBD2 (6 bases). CDR3 length: 15 residues. Germline V lookup: CDR1 SGDLS, CDR2 YYNGEE. Trimming left V 0 bases short and J 5 bases short, with 14 bases between. The CDR3 bases are TGTGCCAGCAGCGTAGGGACTACTCCCCGGGAGACCCAGTACTTC. Its translation: CASSVGTTPRETQYF. The full variable domain, in which reference TRBV9 and TRBJ2-5 provide the parts outside the CDR3, is DSGVTQTPKHLITATGQRVTLRCSPRSGDLSVYWYQQSLDQGLQFLIQYYNGEERAKGNILERFSAQQFPDLHSELNLSSLELGDSALYFCASSVGTTPRETQYFGPGTRLLVL.

V is TRBV5-1 and J is TRBJ2-1; a weak D match, TRBD1 (6 bases). The V gene lost 4 bases and the J gene lost 5 bases, with 10 bases spanning the gap. This CDR3 contains 13 residues. Germline V gives CDR1 SGHRS, CDR2 YFSETQ. CDR3 region: CASSVQGDNEQFF. Here the CDR3 DNA reads TGCGCCAGCAGCGTACAGGGTGACAATGAGCAGTTCTTC.

The chain recombines TRBV4-2 with TRBJ2-3, with D hard to call. This CDR3 region has 15 residues. CDR1 is LGHNA, CDR2 YNFKEQ, per germline. Trimming left V 5 bases short and J 0 bases short, with 12 bases between. The CDR3, as DNA: TGTGCCAGCAGCTTGGGGAAAGTTAGCACAGATACGCAGTATTTT. Translated, it gives CASSLGKVSTDTQYF.

CDR3 nucleotide sequence: TGTGCCAGCAGCTGGGGCCGCACCGGGGAGCTGTTTTTT. Translating it yields CASSWGRTGELFF. The chain couples TRBV11-2 to TRBJ2-2; D might be TRBD1 (5 bases). V gave up 4 bases and J gave up 4 bases, with 7 bases separating them. The CDR3 runs 13 residues. Germline lookup yields CDR1 SGHAT and CDR2 FQNNGV.

The rearrangement joins TRBV6-1 to TRBJ2-5; no firm D call. V was clipped by 1 base and J by 7 bases, with 16 bases between them. The CDR3 consists of 15 residues. Germline V gene data show CDR1 as MNHNS and CDR2 as SASEGT. CDR3 loop: CASSEVYSRPGTQYF. The CDR3, as DNA: TGTGCCAGCAGTGAAGTATATTCGCGGCCAGGGACCCAGTACTTC.

The rearrangement uses TRBV27 and TRBJ1-2; 12 positions agree with TRBD1. The CDR3 is 19 residues long. After removal of 3 bases from V and 7 bases from J, the junction contained 18 bases not matched to a gene. CDR1 is MNHEY, CDR2 SMNVEV, per germline (reference sequence). The CDR3 region is CASSFLSSGQGASSGGYTF. CDR3 bases: TGTGCCAGCAGTTTCCTCTCGTCGGGACAGGGGGCGAGTTCAGGTGGCTACACCTTC.

This clone showed up just once. The chain combines TRBV11-2 with TRBJ2-6, with TRBD2 as a possible D gene (5 bases). The V gene lost 8 bases and the J gene lost 4 bases, with 6 bases spanning the gap. This CDR3 contains 12 residues. The germline gives CDR1 SGHAT, CDR2 FQNNGV. CDR3 region: CASLAGANVLTF. CDR3 coding DNA: TGTGCCAGCCTAGCAGGGGCCAACGTCCTGACTTTC.

V is TRBV18 and J is TRBJ2-7; 8 nucleotides line up with TRBD1. Trimming cost V 3 bases and J 6 bases; bases outside gene matches: 13. The CDR3 is 16 amino acids. The germline gives CDR1 KGHSH, CDR2 LQKENI. For the CDR3, the DNA is TGTGCCAGCTCACCCCTCAGAGACAGGGGAGTCAGCGAGCAGTACTTC. Translation gives CASSPLRDRGVSEQYF.

The chain employs TRBV4-3 and TRBJ2-4, with 7 bases fitting TRBD1. The junction had 9 bases not matched to a gene; V was cut back by 5 bases and J by 8 bases. The CDR3 spans 14 residues. Per germline, CDR1 LGHNA and CDR2 YSLEER. The CDR3 sequence: CASSRQGEADIQYF. CDR3 sequence (DNA): TGCGCCAGCAGCAGGCAGGGGGAAGCTGACATTCAGTACTTC.

The V and J genes are TRBV11-2 and TRBJ1-3; D is unclear. Trimming pared 6 bases from V and 0 bases from J, leaving 9 bases between. Germline CDR1 is SGHAT and CDR2 is FQNNGV. This CDR3 has 14 amino acids. CDR3 nucleotide sequence: TGTGCCAGCAGTGGACTCGTCTCTGGAAACACCATATATTTT. Protein product: CASSGLVSGNTIYF.

This chain uses TRBV18 with TRBJ1-1, with D possibly being TRBD1 (5 bases). The CDR3 contains 14 residues. Germline values: CDR1 KGHSH, CDR2 LQKENI. The germline V and J ends were trimmed by 1 base and 6 bases, with 12 bases remaining between them. CDR3: CASSPQGSGSEAFF. CDR3 sequence (DNA): TGTGCCAGCTCACCACAGGGGTCGGGCTCTGAAGCTTTCTTT.

V is TRBV7-3 and J is TRBJ1-1; D is ambiguous. The ends were cut back, 4 bases at V and 5 bases at J, with 11 bases in the middle. The CDR3 sequence is 13 residues long. Germline V gene data show CDR1 as SGHTA and CDR2 as FQGTGA. In DNA, the CDR3 is TGTGCCAGCAGCTGGACCAAAGGGACTGAAGCTTTCTTT. This gives the protein CASSWTKGTEAFF.